This TCR beta chain was identified during a study of T-cell memory formation after mild COVID-19. This CDR3 is built from 15 residues. The germline V and J ends were trimmed by 6 bases and 4 bases, with 15 bases remaining between them. Germline CDR1 reads MNHNY; CDR2 reads SVGAGI (reference sequence). Libraries for TCRalpha and TCRbeta carried sample barcodes and unique molecular identifiers via 5'RACE. TCRdb re-called the 5' RACE reads through MiXCR, storing one row per CDR3 protein. The table lists about 57,000 distinct CDR3 sequences, more than 10% of them singletons, with roughly a quarter in the top ten. Study-level findings and limits: Clones shrinking between day 15 and 85 showed a balanced CD4/CD8 split, and those that grew later tilted toward CD4+. Certain responding clones were present in pre-infection memory, suggesting participation of cross-reactive memory.

Only a few counts were recorded for this clonotype. What it recognizes is unknown. V gene TRBV6-6 combines with J gene TRBJ1-4, with D unclear. Sequencing was performed on PBMCs or a T cell subset sorted from them (not recorded which). The clonotype was recovered from a man aged 18 to 29 who had mild COVID-19 (a few samples of this study predate the infection). Cell type and time point are not known. The CDR3 is CASSPARRVNEKLFF. CDR3 nucleotide sequence: TGTGCCAGCAGCCCCGCTCGACGGGTTAATGAAAAACTGTTTTTT.